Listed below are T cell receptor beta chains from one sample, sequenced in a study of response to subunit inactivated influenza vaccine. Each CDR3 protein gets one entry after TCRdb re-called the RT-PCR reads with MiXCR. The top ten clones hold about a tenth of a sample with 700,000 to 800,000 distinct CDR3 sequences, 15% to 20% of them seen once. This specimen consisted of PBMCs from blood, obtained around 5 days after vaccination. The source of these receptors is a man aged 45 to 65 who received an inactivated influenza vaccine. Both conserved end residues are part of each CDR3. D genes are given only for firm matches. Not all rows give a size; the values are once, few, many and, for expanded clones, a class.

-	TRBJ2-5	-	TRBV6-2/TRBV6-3	CASSYYSQETQYF	TGTGCCAGCAGTTACTACAGTCAAGAGACCCAGTACTTC
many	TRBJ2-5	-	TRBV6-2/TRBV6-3	CASGETQYF	TGTGCCAGCGGTGAGACCCAGTACTTC
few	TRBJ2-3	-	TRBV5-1	CASSLGRSADTQYF	TGCGCCAGCAGCTTAGGCAGGTCGGCAGATACGCAGTATTTT
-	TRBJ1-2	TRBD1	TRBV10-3	CAISELLGGAYGYTF	TGTGCCATCAGTGAGCTTCTAGGGGGCGCCTATGGCTACACCTTC
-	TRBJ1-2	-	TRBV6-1	CASSDVWVNEWGYTF	TGTGCCAGCAGTGACGTTTGGGTTAATGAATGGGGCTACACCTTC
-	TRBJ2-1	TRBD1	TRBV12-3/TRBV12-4	CASRTGTGGHNEQFF	TGTGCCAGCAGAACCGGGACAGGGGGTCATAATGAGCAGTTCTTC
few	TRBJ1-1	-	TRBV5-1	CASSFVVDTEAFF	TGCGCCAGCAGCTTCGTCGTGGACACTGAAGCTTTCTTT
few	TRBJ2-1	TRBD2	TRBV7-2	CASSLRLAGNNEQFF	TGTGCCAGCAGCTTAAGACTAGCGGGTAACAATGAGCAGTTCTTC
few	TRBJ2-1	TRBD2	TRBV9	CASSVVPSGGDEQFF	TGTGCCAGCAGCGTAGTCCCTAGCGGGGGGGACGAGCAGTTCTTC
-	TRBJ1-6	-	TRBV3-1	CASRAGFSPLHF	TGTGCCAGCAGGGCAGGGTTTTCACCCCTCCACTTT
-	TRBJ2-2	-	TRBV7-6	CASSSTTPTGELFF	TGTGCCAGCAGCTCCACCACACCCACCGGGGAGCTGTTTTTT
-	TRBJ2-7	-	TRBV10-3	CAIRGGLEVYEQYF	TGTGCCATCAGAGGCGGGCTTGAGGTCTACGAGCAGTACTTC
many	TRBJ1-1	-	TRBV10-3	CAISPGTEAFF	TGTGCCATTTCTCCGGGGACTGAAGCTTTCTTT
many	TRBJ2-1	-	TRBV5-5	CASSLAPDNEQFF	TGTGCCAGCAGCTTGGCCCCAGACAATGAGCAGTTCTTC
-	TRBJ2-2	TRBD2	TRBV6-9	CASSRTSGKAGELFF	TGTGCCAGCAGTCGTACTAGCGGGAAGGCCGGGGAGCTGTTTTTT
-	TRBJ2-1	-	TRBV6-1	CASRPAAVTSYNEQFF	TGTGCCAGCCGTCCCGCAGCCGTCACTTCCTACAATGAGCAGTTCTTC
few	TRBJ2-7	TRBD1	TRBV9	CASSGDTGQGAIYEQYF	TGTGCCAGCAGCGGGGACACGGGACAGGGGGCTATTTACGAGCAGTACTTC
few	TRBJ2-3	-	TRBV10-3	CAISGYGASTDTQYF	TGTGCCATCAGCGGGTACGGGGCCAGCACAGATACGCAGTATTTT
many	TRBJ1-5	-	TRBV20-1	CSARKGLSNQPQHF	TGCAGTGCTAGAAAGGGGCTTAGCAATCAGCCCCAGCATTTT
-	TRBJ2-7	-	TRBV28	CASSLVRQPYEQYF	TGTGCCAGCAGTTTAGTTCGACAGCCGTACGAGCAGTACTTC
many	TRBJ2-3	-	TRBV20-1	CSARLGTDTQYF	TGCAGTGCTAGATTAGGGACGGATACGCAGTATTTT
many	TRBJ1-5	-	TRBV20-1	CSAAALGTLHQPQHF	TGCAGTGCAGCAGCGTTAGGGACACTCCATCAGCCCCAGCATTTT
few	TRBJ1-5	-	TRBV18	CASSRQVNQPQHF	TGTGCCAGCTCACGACAGGTCAATCAGCCCCAGCATTTT
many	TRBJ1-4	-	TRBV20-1	CSARLETGLTNEKLFF	TGCAGTGCTAGACTCGAAACAGGGTTGACTAATGAAAAACTGTTTTTT
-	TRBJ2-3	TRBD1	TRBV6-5	CASSYYRGGTDTQYF	TGTGCCAGCAGTTACTACAGGGGCGGCACAGATACGCAGTATTTT
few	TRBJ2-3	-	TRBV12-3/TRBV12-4	CASSFSEDTQYF	TGTGCCAGCAGTTTCTCGGAAGATACGCAGTATTTT
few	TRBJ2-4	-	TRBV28	CASGGGGLAKNIQYF	TGTGCCAGCGGGGGGGGCGGGTTAGCCAAAAACATTCAGTACTTC
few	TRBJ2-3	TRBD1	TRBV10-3	CATRDRTTDTQYF	TGTGCCACCCGGGACAGGACCACAGATACGCAGTATTTT
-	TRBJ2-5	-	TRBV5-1	CASSLDGRGRQETQYF	TGCGCCAGCAGCTTGGATGGGCGGGGGCGCCAAGAGACCCAGTACTTC
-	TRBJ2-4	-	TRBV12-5	CASGFGNIQYF	TGTGCTAGTGGTTTTGGTAACATTCAGTACTTC
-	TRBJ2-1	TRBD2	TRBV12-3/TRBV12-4	CASRGLAGVLFYNEQFF	TGTGCCAGCAGGGGACTAGCGGGAGTATTGTTTTACAATGAGCAGTTCTTC